This entry is about one T cell receptor beta chain. As yet, its antigen is unknown. Barcoded TCR alpha and TCR beta cDNA libraries with UMIs came from 5'RACE using constant-segment primers. TCRdb called the 5' RACE reads again in MiXCR, with one record for every CDR3 protein. Of under 600,000 distinct CDR3 sequences in the sample, about a fifth were seen once. This sample was taken from a study of T-cell memory formation after mild COVID-19. Across the study: Largely, TCR clusters stayed within a single donor. General observations from the study: Clones which contracted sat mainly in CM and EM if CD4+, and in EMRA if CD8+.

The origin of this receptor is an adult woman who had mild COVID-19 (a few samples of this study predate the infection). Cell type and time point are not known. The material sequenced was PBMCs or a T cell subset sorted from them (not recorded which).

CDR3 nucleotide sequence: TGTGCCACCAGCAGAGCGCGGGAGGTTTGGTACGAGCAGTACTTC. It encodes CATSRAREVWYEQYF. J is TRBJ2-7 and V is TRBV15; TRBD2 agrees at 8 bases. V lost 1 base, J lost 4 bases, and 6 bases stayed unmatched. The CDR3 runs to 15 residues. Germline CDR1 and CDR2: LNHNV and YYDKDF (reference sequence).